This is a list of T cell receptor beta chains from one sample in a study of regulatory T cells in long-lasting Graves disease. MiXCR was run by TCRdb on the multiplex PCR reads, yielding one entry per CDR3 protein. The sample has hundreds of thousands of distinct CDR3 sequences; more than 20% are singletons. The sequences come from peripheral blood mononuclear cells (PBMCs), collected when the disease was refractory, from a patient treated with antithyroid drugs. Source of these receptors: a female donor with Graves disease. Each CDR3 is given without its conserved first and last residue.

ASSSLGPNTEAF	TRBJ1-1	TRBV6-5
SVVPNLGEQY	TRBJ2-7	TRBV29-1
SAYPEGAYEQY	TRBJ2-7	TRBV20-1
ASRHPPGQGASYGYT	TRBJ1-2	TRBV28
ASSGTGWTSSYEQY	TRBJ2-7	TRBV5-1
ANSYSGTGVVTQY	TRBJ2-5	TRBV6-5
ASSWDLRDRVQY	TRBJ2-5	TRBV12-3/TRBV12-4
ASSYGGREPTGEQY	TRBJ2-7	TRBV6-5
SARDSGASEVGPQH	TRBJ1-5	TRBV20-1
ASSVAHNNYEQY	TRBJ2-7	TRBV9
SVVLPESSDFEQY	TRBJ2-7	TRBV29-1
ASSYTTGVVSEAF	TRBJ1-1	TRBV6-4